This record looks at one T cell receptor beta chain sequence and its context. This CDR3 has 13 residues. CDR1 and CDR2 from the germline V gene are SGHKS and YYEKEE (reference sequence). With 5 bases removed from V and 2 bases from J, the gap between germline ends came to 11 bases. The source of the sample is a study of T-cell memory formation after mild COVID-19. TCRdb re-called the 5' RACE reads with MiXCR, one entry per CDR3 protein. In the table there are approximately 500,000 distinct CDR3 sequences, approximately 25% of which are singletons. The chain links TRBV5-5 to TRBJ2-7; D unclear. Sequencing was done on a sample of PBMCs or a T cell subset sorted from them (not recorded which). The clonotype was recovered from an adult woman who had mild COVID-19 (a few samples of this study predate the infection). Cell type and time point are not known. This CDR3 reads CASSKTDPYEQYF. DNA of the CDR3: TGTGCCAGCAGTAAGACGGACCCCTACGAGCAGTACTTC.